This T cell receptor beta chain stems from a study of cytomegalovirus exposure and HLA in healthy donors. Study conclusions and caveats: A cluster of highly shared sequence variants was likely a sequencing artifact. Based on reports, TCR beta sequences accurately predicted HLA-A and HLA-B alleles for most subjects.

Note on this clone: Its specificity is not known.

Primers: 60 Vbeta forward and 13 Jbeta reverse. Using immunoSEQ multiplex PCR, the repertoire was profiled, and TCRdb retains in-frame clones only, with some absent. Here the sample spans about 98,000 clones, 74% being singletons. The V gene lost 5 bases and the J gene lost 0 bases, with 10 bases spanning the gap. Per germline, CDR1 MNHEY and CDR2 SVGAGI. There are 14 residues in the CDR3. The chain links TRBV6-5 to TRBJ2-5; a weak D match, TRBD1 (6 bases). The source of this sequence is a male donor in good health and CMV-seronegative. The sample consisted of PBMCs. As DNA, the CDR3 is TGTGCCAGCAGTCTACGACAGGACCAAGAGACCCAGTACTTC. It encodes CASSLRQDQETQYF.